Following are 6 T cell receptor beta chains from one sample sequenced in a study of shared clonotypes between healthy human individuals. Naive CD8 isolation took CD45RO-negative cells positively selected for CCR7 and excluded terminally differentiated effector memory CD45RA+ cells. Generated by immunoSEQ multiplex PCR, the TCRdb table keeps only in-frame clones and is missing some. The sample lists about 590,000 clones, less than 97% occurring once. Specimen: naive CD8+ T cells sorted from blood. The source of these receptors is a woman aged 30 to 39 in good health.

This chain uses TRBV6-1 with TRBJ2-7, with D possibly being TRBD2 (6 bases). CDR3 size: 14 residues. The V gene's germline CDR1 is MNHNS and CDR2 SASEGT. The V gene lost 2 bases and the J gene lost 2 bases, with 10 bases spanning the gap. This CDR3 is CASSERDSTYEQYF. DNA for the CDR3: TGTGCCAGCAGTGAAAGGGACTCTACCTACGAGCAGTACTTC.

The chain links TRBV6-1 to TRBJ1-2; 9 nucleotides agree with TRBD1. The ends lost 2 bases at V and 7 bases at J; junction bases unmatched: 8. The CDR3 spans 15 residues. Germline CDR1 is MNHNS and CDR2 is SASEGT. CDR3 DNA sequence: TGTGCCAGCAGTGAAAGAGGACAGGGGATCAGTGGCTACACCTTC. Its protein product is CASSERGQGISGYTF.

The CDR3 protein is CASSSGQGAREQYF. CDR3 nucleotide sequence: TGTGCCAGCAGTTCGGGACAGGGGGCGCGGGAGCAGTACTTC. The rearrangement joins TRBV28 to TRBJ2-7; 12 nucleotides align to TRBD1. CDR3 length: 14 residues. CDR1 and CDR2 (germline): MDHEN, SYDVKM. The trim removed 4 bases at V and 7 bases at J, leaving 5 bases unmatched.

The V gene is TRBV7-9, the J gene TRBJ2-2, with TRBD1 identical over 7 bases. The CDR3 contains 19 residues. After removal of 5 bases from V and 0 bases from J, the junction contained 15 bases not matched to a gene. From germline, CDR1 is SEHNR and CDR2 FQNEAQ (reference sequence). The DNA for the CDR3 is TGTGCCAGCAGCCCTACTCGGGTGAGCACAGGGGCGAACACCGGGGAGCTGTTTTTT. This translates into CASSPTRVSTGANTGELFF.

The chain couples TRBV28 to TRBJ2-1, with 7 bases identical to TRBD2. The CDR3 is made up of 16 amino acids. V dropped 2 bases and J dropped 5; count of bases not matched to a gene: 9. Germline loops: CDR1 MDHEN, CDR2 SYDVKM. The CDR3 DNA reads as TGTGCCAGCAGTTTAATCCCCGTCGGGAGGAACAATGAGCAGTTCTTC. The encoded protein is CASSLIPVGRNNEQFF.

This CDR3 reads CASSSGGGTGELFF. CDR3 in DNA: TGTGCCAGTAGTAGCGGGGGTGGGACCGGGGAGCTGTTTTTT. This chain uses TRBV19 with TRBJ2-2, with 7 positions matching TRBD2. The CDR3 covers 14 residues. Germline V CDR1 and CDR2: LNHDA, SQIVND (reference sequence). Losses at the gene ends were 4 bases for V and 5 bases for J; bases not matched to a gene: 4.